This T cell receptor beta chain was profiled in a study of blood T cell repertoires in COVID-19. The CDR3 sequence is 16 residues long. Germline CDR1 and CDR2: SEHNR and FQNEAQ (reference sequence). Between the trimmed V and J ends, which lost 5 bases and 9 bases, there was a span of 24 bases. Repertoires were generated with immunoSEQ multiplex PCR, while TCRdb's copy carries only in-frame clones and drops some. The data contain fewer than 90,000 clones, about 80% of them seen just once; the ten biggest clones take up roughly 19%. Sequenced sample: peripheral blood. This sequence was found in a woman aged 80 or older with acute or convalescent COVID-19. This chain joins TRBV7-9 and TRBJ2-3, with D tentatively TRBD2 (6 bases). CDR3 nucleotides: TGTGCCAGCAGCCAAGAGGCTACTAGCCGAGAGAGGACGCAGTATTTT. This sequence encodes CASSQEATSRERTQYF. Looking up the rest from reference TRBV7-9 and TRBJ2-3 gives the full variable domain: DTGVSQNPRHKITKRGQNVTFRCDPISEHNRLYWYRQTLGQGPEFLTYFQNEAQLEKSRLLSDRFSAERPKGSFSTLEIQRTEQGDSAMYLCASSQEATSRERTQYFGPGTRLTVL.